The entry that follows covers one T cell receptor beta chain sequence. The antigen remains undetermined. These data belong to a study of Tregs in tolerant kidney transplant recipients. At the level of the study: Sorting of CD4+CD25+CD127- cells followed 3-day belatacept mixed lymphocyte reactions, sometimes with roughly 5-day graft donor restimulation. Sorting used antibodies to exclude donor cells.

Study-level results: Validation in larger populations is needed because few patients were studied. No direct test of biological reproducibility was done here.

The CDR3 is 15 residues long. J was trimmed by 11 bases and V by 1 base; bases with no gene match: 4. Germline V gene data show CDR1 as SGHAT and CDR2 as FQNNGV. TCRdb's copy holds only in-frame clones and misses some; the assay was immunoSEQ multiplex PCR. The sample comprises fewer than 45,000 clones, roughly 95% of which are singletons, and more than 0.35% rests with the top ten. The receptor's source is a human donor in good health. The gene calls are TRBV11-2 and TRBJ2-6; 11 bases map to TRBD1. Sample: Tregs from blood cultured with allogeneic cells. The CDR3 bases are TGTGCCAGCAGCTTAGTAGGACAGGGGGCAGACGTCCTGACTTTC. Its protein product is CASSLVGQGADVLTF.